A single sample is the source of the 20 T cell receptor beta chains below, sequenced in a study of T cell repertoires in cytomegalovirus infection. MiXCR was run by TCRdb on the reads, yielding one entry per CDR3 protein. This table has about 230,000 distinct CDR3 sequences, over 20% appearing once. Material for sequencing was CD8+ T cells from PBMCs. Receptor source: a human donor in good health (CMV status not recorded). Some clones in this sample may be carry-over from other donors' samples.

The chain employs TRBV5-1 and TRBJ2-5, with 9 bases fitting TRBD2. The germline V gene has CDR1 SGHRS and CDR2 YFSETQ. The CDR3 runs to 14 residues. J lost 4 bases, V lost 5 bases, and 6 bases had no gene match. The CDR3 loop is CASRASGGLETQYF. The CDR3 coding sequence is TGCGCCAGCAGGGCAAGCGGGGGGCTAGAGACCCAGTACTTC.

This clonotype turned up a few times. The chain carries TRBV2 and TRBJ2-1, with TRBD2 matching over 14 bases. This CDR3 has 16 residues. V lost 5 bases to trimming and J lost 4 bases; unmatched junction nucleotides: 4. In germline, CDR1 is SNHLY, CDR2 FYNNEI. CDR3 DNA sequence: TGTGCCAGCAGTCGGACTAGCGGGGGGCTTTACAATGAGCAGTTCTTC. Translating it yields CASSRTSGGLYNEQFF.

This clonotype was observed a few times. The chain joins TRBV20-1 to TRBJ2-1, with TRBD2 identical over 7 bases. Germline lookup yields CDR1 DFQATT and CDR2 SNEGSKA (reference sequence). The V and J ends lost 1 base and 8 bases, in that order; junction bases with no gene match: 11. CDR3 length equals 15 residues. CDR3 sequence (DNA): TGCAGTGCTAGAGTCAAAGGACTAGTAGCAGATGAGCAGTTCTTC. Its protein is CSARVKGLVADEQFF.

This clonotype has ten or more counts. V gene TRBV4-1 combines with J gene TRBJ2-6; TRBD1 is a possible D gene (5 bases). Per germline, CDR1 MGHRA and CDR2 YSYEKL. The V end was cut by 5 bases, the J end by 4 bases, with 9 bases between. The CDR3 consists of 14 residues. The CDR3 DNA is TGCGCCAGCAGCTCAGGGTTAGGGGCCAACGTCCTGACTTTC. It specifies CASSSGLGANVLTF.

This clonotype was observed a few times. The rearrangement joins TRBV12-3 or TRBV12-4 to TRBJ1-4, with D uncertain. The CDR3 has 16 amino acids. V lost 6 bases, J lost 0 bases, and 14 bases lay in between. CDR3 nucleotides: TGTGCCAGCAGCTCAAGACATATTGCAACTAATGAAAAACTGTTTTTT. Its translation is CASSSRHIATNEKLFF.

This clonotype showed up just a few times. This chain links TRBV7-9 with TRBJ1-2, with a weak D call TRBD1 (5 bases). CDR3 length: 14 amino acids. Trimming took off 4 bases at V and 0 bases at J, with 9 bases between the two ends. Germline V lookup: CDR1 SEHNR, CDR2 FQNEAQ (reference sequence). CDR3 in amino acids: CASSSSGANYGYTF. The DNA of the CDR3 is TGTGCCAGCAGCTCCTCGGGGGCTAACTATGGCTACACCTTC.

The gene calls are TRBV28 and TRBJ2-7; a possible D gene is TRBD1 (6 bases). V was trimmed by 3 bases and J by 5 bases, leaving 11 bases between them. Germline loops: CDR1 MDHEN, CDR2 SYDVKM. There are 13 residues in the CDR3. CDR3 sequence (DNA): TGTGCCAGCAGTTTTTCTACAGGGAACGAGCAGTACTTC. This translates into CASSFSTGNEQYF.

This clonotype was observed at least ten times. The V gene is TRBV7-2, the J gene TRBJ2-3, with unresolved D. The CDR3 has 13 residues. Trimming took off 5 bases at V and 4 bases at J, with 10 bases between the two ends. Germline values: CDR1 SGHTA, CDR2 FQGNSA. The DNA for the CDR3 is TGTGCCAGCAGCCCGCCCCCCCCAGATACGCAGTATTTT. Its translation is CASSPPPPDTQYF.

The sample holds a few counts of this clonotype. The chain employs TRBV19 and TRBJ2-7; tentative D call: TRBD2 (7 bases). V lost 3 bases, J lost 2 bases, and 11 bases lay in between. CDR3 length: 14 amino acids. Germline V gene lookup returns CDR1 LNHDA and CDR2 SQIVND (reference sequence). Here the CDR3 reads CASSMAGAPYEQYF. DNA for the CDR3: TGTGCCAGTAGTATGGCGGGGGCGCCCTACGAGCAGTACTTC.

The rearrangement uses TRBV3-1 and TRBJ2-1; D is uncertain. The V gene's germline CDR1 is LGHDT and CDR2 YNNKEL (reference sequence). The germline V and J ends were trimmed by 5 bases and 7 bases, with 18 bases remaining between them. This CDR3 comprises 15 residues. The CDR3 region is CASSLVLVSGNEQFF. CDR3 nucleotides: TGTGCCAGCAGCTTAGTTTTAGTTAGTGGGAATGAGCAGTTCTTC.

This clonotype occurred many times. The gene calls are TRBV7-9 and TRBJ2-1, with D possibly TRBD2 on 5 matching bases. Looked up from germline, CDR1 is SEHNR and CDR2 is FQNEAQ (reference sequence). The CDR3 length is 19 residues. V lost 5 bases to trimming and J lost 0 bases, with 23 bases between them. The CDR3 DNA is TGTGCCAGCAGCCCACCTCTCAGGCTTAGGGAGAGCTCCTACAATGAGCAGTTCTTC. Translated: CASSPPLRLRESSYNEQFF.

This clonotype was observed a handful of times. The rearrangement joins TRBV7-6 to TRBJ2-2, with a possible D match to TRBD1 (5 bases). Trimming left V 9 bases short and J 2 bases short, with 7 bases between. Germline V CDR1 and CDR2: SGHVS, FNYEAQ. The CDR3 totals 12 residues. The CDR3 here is CARDTNTGELFF. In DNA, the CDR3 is TGTGCCAGGGACACTAACACCGGGGAGCTGTTTTTT.

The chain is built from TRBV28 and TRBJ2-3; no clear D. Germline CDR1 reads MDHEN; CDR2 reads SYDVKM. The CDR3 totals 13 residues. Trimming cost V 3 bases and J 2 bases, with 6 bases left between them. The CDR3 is CASSFDNTDTQYF. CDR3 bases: TGTGCCAGCAGTTTTGACAACACAGATACGCAGTATTTT.

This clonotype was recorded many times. This chain's CDR3 is CASSYAGDNEQFF. As DNA, the CDR3 is TGTGCCAGCTCCTATGCGGGGGACAATGAGCAGTTCTTC. The chain links TRBV7-6 to TRBJ2-1, with TRBD2 matching over 7 bases. Trimming took 8 bases from V and 5 from J; bases not matched to a gene: 6. This CDR3 has 13 amino acids. Germline values: CDR1 SGHVS, CDR2 FNYEAQ.

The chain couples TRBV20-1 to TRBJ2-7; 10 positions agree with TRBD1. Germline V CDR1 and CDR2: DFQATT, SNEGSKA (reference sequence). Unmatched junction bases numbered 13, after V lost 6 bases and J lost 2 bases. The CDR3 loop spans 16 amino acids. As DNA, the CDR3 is TGCAGTGCGATTCCTACCGGGACAGGGGATCCCTACGAGCAGTACTTC. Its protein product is CSAIPTGTGDPYEQYF.

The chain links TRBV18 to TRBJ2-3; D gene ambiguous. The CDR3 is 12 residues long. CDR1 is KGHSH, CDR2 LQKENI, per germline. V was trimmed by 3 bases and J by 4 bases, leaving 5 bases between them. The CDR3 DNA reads TGTGCCAGCTCACCGTTTCCAGATACGCAGTATTTT. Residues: CASSPFPDTQYF.

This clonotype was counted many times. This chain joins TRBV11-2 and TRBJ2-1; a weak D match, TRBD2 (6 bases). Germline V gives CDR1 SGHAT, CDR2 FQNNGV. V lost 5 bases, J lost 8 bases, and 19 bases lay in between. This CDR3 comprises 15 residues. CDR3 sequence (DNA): TGTGCCAGCAGCCGAGGGACTGGCCCTGGGTATGAGCAGTTCTTC. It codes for CASSRGTGPGYEQFF.

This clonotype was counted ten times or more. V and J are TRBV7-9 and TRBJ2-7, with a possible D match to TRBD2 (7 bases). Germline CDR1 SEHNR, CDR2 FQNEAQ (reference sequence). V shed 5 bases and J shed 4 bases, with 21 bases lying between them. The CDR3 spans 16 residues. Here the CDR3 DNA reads TGTGCCAGCAGCCTAAGGGGGAGGGGAAATCGTTACGAGCAGTACTTC. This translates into CASSLRGRGNRYEQYF.

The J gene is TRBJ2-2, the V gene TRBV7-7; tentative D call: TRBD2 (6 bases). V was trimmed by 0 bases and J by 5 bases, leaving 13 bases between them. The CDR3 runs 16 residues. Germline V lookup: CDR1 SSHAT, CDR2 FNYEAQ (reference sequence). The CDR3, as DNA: TGTGCCAGCAGCTTAGCCCCTGGAGGGGCGACCGGGGAGCTGTTTTTT. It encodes CASSLAPGGATGELFF.

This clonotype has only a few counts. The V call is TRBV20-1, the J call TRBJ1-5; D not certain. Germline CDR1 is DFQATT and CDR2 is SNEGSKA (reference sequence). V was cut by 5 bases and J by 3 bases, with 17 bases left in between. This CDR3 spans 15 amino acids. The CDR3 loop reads CSAARALGDNQPQHF. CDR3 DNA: TGCAGTGCTGCCCGGGCGTTGGGCGACAATCAGCCCCAGCATTTT.